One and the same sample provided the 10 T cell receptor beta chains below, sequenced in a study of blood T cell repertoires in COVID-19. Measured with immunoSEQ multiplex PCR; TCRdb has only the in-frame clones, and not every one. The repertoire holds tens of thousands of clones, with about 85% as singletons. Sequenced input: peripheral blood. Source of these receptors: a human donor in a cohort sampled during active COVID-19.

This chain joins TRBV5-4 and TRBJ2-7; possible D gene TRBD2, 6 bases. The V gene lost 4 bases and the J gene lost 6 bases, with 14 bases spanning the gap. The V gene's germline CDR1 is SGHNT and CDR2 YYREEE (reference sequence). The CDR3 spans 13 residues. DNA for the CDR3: TGTGCCAGCAGCGAAGGAGGGTCGAGCGAGCAGTACTTC. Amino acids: CASSEGGSSEQYF.

The CDR3: CASSLRQGGSTGELFF. CDR3 bases: TGTGCCAGCAGCTTGCGGCAGGGAGGTAGTACCGGGGAGCTGTTTTTT. V usage is TRBV7-6 and J usage is TRBJ2-2, with D maybe TRBD2 (6 bases). Per germline, CDR1 SGHVS and CDR2 FNYEAQ. The V end lost 3 bases, the J end lost 5 bases, and 16 bases lay between the germline ends. The CDR3 is made up of 16 amino acids.

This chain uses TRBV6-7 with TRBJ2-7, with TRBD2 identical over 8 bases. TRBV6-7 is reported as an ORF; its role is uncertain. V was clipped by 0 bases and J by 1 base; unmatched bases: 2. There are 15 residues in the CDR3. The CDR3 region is CASSYSRGDSYEQYF. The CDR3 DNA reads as TGTGCCAGCAGTTACTCGCGGGGGGATTCCTACGAGCAGTACTTC.

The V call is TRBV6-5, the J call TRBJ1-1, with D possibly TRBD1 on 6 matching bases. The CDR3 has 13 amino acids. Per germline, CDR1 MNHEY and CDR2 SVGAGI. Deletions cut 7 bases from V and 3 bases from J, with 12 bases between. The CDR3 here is CASTRGAYTEAFF. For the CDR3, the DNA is TGTGCCAGCACCAGGGGAGCTTACACTGAAGCTTTCTTT.

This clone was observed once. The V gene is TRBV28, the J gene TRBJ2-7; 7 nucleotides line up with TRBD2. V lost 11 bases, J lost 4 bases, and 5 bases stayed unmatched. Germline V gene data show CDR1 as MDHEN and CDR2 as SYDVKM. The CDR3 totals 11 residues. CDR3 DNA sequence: TGTGCCGCGGGGGATGTTTACGAGCAGTACTTC. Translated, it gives CAAGDVYEQYF. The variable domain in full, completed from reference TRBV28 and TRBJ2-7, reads DVKVTQSSRYLVKRTGEKVFLECVQDMDHENMFWYRQDPGLGLRLIYFSYDVKMKEKGDIPEGYSVSREKKERFSLILESASTNQTSMYLCAAGDVYEQYFGPGTRLTVT.

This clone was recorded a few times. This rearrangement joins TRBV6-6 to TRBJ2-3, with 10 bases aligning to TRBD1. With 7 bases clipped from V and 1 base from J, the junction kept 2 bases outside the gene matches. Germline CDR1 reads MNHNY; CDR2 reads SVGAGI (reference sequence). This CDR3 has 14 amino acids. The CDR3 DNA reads TGTGCCAGCATCGGGACAGGGGGCACAGATACGCAGTATTTT. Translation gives CASIGTGGTDTQYF.

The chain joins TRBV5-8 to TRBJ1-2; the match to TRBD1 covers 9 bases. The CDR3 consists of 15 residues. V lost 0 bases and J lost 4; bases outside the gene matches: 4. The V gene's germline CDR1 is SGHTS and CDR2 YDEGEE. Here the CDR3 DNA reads TGTGCCAGCAGCTTGGAGACAGGGGGAGGCTATGGCTACACCTTC. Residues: CASSLETGGGYGYTF.

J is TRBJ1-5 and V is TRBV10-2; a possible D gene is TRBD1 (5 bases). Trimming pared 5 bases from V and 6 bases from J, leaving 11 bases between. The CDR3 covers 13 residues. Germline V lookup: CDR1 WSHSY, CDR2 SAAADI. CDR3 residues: CASSTQGGQPQHF. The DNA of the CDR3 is TGCGCCAGCAGTACGCAGGGAGGTCAGCCCCAGCATTTT.

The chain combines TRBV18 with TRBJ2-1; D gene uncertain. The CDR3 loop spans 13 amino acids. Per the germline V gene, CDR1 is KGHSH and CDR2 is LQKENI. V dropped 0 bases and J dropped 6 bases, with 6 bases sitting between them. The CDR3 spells CASSPPVGNEQFF. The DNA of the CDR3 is TGTGCCAGCTCACCACCGGTCGGCAATGAGCAGTTCTTC.

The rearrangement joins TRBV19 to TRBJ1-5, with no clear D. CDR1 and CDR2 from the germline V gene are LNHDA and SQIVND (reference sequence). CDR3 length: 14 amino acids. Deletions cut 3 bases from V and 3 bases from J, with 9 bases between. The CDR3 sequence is CASSMKHNNQPQHF. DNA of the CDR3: TGTGCCAGTAGTATGAAACACAACAATCAGCCCCAGCATTTT. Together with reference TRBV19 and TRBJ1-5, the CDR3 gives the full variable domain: DGGITQSPKYLFRKEGQNVTLSCEQNLNHDAMYWYRQDPGQGLRLIYYSQIVNDFQKGDIAEGYSVSREKKESFPLTVTSAQKNPTAFYLCASSMKHNNQPQHFGDGTRLSIL.